This TCR beta chain was sequenced in a study of blood T cell repertoires in COVID-19. Overall study: Specimens from acute and convalescent COVID-19 originated in the United States, Italy and Spain. Sources were T cells, B-cell-depleted T cells, or PBMCs; the material itself was cDNA or gDNA.

This CDR3 comprises 14 residues. Trimming took off 7 bases at V and 0 bases at J, with 10 bases between the two ends. CDR1 is LNHDA, CDR2 SQIVND, per germline (reference sequence). Original analysis: Amplification from reference gene primers served as the basis for estimated nucleated cell counts. Sequencing used immunoSEQ multiplex PCR; TCRdb keeps in-frame clones, though not all of them. Clonal size and the V and J genes are those of that table, whereas D and trimming came from the DNA. Of 40,000 to 50,000 clones listed, approximately 80% were seen once; the top ten hold 8.5%. The chain joins TRBV19 to TRBJ2-4; a weak D match, TRBD1 (5 bases). Sample: peripheral blood. This TCR came from a man aged 70 or older with active or convalescent COVID-19. The CDR3 is CASNHQGAKNIQYF. CDR3 sequence (DNA): TGTGCCAGTAACCACCAGGGAGCCAAAAACATTCAGTACTTC.